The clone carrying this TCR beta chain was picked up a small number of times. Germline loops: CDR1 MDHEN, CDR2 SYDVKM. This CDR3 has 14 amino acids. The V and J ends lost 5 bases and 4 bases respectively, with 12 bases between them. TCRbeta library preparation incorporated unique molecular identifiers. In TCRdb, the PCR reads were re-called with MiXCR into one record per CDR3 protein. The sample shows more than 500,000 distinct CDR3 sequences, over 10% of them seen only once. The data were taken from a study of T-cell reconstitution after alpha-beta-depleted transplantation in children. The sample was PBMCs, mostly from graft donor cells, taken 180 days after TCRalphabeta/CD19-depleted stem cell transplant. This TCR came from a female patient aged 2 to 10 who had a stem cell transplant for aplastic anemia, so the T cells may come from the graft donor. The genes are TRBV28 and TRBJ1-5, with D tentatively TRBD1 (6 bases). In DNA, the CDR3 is TGTGCCAGCAGTCCGGGACACCTAAATCAGCCCCAGCATTTT. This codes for CASSPGHLNQPQHF.